This T cell receptor beta chain emerged from a study of vaccination effects on CD4 cells after COVID-19. Study-wide background: Convalescent patient samples, from a couple of individuals, date to 16 days and one week before vaccination.

With regard to this clone: Its antigen is currently unknown.

The length of the CDR3 is 14 residues. V lost 3 bases, J lost 12 bases, and 19 bases lay in between. Germline V gene lookup returns CDR1 SGHTS and CDR2 YDEGEE. The repertoire was sequenced with immunoSEQ multiplex PCR; TCRdb's copy has only in-frame clones and lacks some. Altogether tens of thousands of clones are present, about two thirds being singletons, with the ten largest covering under 25%. CD4+ T cell isolation took place after more than eight days of culture. This person's SARS-CoV-2 infection, confirmed by PCR, occurred between March and December 2020. IL-2 medium was substituted for half the medium on days 3 and 7.

The TCR originated in a human donor who had a prior SARS-CoV-2 infection. The chain combines TRBV5-8 with TRBJ2-4; D gene ambiguous. The sample was CD4+ T cells from PBMCs cultured without peptide, taken before COVID-19 vaccination. The CDR3 region has the DNA TGTGCCAGCAGCTCTGGTCCGGCTTACCGTGATCAGTACTTC. Translated: CASSSGPAYRDQYF.